The clone carrying this T cell receptor beta chain was seen only a few times. The antigen remains undetermined. Clones were read by immunoSEQ multiplex PCR, and TCRdb kept only the in-frame ones, dropping some. The sample carries fewer than 1,500 clones, about 28% recorded once. The source of the sample is a study of T cells in localized non-small cell lung cancer. Findings and caveats of the study: Uninvolved adjacent lung showed peak T cell clonality, exceeding tumor.

This CDR3 is built from 14 residues. Germline values: CDR1 LNHDA, CDR2 SQIVND (reference sequence). V was shortened by 4 bases and J by 5 bases, with 14 bases between the two germline ends. This TCR was recovered from a male donor aged 60 or over with stage II lung adenocarcinoma. The J gene is TRBJ2-5, the V gene TRBV19, with D perhaps assigned TRBD1 or TRBD2 (7 bases each). Sample: normal lung tissue next to the tumor, taken before any cancer treatment. The CDR3 protein is CASSTRQGGETQYF. For the CDR3, the DNA is TGTGCCAGTAGTACAAGACAGGGAGGGGAGACCCAGTACTTC.